This entry lists 9 T cell receptor beta chains sequenced from one sample in a study of CD8+ T cells in alopecia areata. Extracted from the samples, RNA was reverse transcribed into cDNA to serve as the sequencing template. Only in-frame clones appear in the TCRdb table, and some are missing; sequencing was by immunoSEQ multiplex PCR. The table records about 110,000 clones, around 59% of them present only once. The specimen sequenced was CD8+ T cells sorted from blood. The receptor source for this set is a human donor in good health.

This chain connects TRBV13 to TRBJ1-1, with TRBD1 matching 9 bases. V lost 6 bases and J lost 5; bases outside the gene matches: 7. CDR1 and CDR2 from the germline V gene are PRHDT and FYEKMQ (reference sequence). The CDR3 runs 14 residues. The DNA for the CDR3 is TGTGCCAGCAGACCGACAGGGGGGCGGACTGAAGCTTTCTTT. The encoded protein is CASRPTGGRTEAFF.

The V call is TRBV9, the J call TRBJ1-6; possible D gene TRBD1, 6 bases. Germline CDR1 and CDR2: SGDLS and YYNGEE. The ends were cut back, 3 bases at V and 7 bases at J, with 14 bases in the middle. The CDR3 has 15 residues. CDR3 coding DNA: TGTGCCAGCAGCGCCGCTCAGGGGCCCAATTCACCCCTCCACTTT. It codes for CASSAAQGPNSPLHF.

Here the CDR3 reads CASSLLAGELFF. The CDR3 nucleotides are TGTGCCAGCAGCTTGCTCGCCGGGGAGCTGTTTTTT. The chain combines TRBV5-6 with TRBJ2-2; the D is unclear. The V end lost 1 base, the J end lost 6 bases, and 4 bases lay between the germline ends. Germline-derived CDR1 and CDR2 are SGHDT and YYEEEE. The CDR3 spans 12 residues.

This chain joins TRBV4-1 and TRBJ2-5; no definite D call. CDR3 length: 14 amino acids. The V end was cut by 2 bases, the J end by 0 bases, with 7 bases between. CDR1 is MGHRA and CDR2 is YSYEKL in the germline V gene. The CDR3 DNA is TGCGCCAGCAGCCAAATCCAGTACCAAGAGACCCAGTACTTC. As protein: CASSQIQYQETQYF.

The chain employs TRBV9 and TRBJ2-7, with 11 bases fitting TRBD2. This CDR3 is built from 13 residues. Germline loops: CDR1 SGDLS, CDR2 YYNGEE. With 5 bases clipped from V and 3 bases from J, the junction kept 1 base outside the gene matches. The CDR3 coding sequence is TGTGCCAGCAGTGGACTAGCGGGCTACGAGCAGTACTTC. Translated, it gives CASSGLAGYEQYF.

With respect to this clone: Germline and junction disagree at one end, which may indicate a read error. The chain is built from TRBV29-1 and TRBJ2-5; D is perhaps TRBD1 (5 bases). This CDR3 is 14 amino acids long. Germline V gene data show CDR1 as SQVTM and CDR2 as ANQGSEA. CDR3 DNA sequence: TGCAGCGTGGAAGGGGCAGTGGTCCAAGAGACCCAGTACTTC. Amino acid sequence: CSVEGAVVQETQYF.

Only one count was recorded for this clone. V is TRBV5-6 and J is TRBJ2-7; a possible D gene is TRBD1 (6 bases). Trimming took 4 bases from V and 0 from J, leaving 14 bases between them. The CDR3 is 15 amino acids. The V gene's germline CDR1 is SGHDT and CDR2 YYEEEE. The CDR3 region is CASSATGLSSYEQYF. In DNA, the CDR3 is TGTGCCAGCAGCGCGACAGGATTAAGCTCCTACGAGCAGTACTTC.

This sequence joins TRBV27 and TRBJ2-5; no clear D. Germline V lookup: CDR1 MNHEY, CDR2 SMNVEV (reference sequence). V was trimmed by 2 bases and J by 3 bases, leaving 10 bases between them. This CDR3 region has 14 residues. The CDR3 is CASSLQGYKETQYF. The CDR3 region has the DNA TGTGCCAGCAGTTTACAAGGGTATAAAGAGACCCAGTACTTC.

V gene TRBV6-5 combines with J gene TRBJ2-5; 11 bases agree with TRBD2. This CDR3 region has 15 residues. The ends lost 7 bases at V and 1 base at J; junction bases unmatched: 5. From germline, CDR1 is MNHEY and CDR2 SVGAGI. As DNA, the CDR3 is TGTGCCAGCAACGGACTAGCGGGCGTCCAAGAGACCCAGTACTTC. This sequence encodes CASNGLAGVQETQYF.